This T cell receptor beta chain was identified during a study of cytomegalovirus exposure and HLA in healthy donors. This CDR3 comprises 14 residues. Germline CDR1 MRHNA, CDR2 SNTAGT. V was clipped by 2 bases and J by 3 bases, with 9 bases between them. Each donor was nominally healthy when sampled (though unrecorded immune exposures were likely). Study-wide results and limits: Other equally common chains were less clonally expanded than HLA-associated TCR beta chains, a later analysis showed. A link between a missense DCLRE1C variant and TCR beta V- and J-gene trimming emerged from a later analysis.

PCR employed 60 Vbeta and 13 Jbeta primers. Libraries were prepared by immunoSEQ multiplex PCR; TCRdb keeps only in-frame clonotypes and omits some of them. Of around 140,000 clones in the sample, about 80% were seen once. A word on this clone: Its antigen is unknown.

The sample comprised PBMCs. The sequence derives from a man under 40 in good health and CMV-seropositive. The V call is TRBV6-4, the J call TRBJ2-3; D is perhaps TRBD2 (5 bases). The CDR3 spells CASSDQRSTDTQYF. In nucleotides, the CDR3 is TGTGCCAGCAGTGACCAGCGGAGTACAGATACGCAGTATTTT.